This TCR beta chain was found in a study of blood T cell repertoires in COVID-19. In germline, CDR1 is SGHAT, CDR2 FQNNGV. This CDR3 contains 12 residues. Trimming removed 3 bases from V and 10 bases from J, with 12 bases in between. Profiling relied on immunoSEQ multiplex PCR, and the TCRdb table lists in-frame clones only, not all of them. The table lists more than 150,000 clones, approximately 80% of them singletons, with 13% to 15% in the top ten. Sequenced input: PBMCs or T cells enriched from blood (not recorded which). The J gene is TRBJ2-5, the V gene TRBV11-2; D is possibly TRBD1 (5 bases). The TCR originated in a man in his 60s who had been exposed to COVID-19. The CDR3 nucleotides are TGTGCCAGCAGCTTGGGGCGAGCTATCCAGTACTTC. Translated: CASSLGRAIQYF.